Below are 2 T cell receptor beta chains sequenced from a single sample in a study of T-cell memory formation after mild COVID-19. TCRdb recomputed calls from the 5' RACE reads with MiXCR, one row per CDR3 protein. The sample shows around 99,000 distinct CDR3 sequences, 13% to 15% of them seen only once. What was sequenced was PBMCs or a T cell subset sorted from them (not recorded which). The source of these receptors is a man in his late teens or twenties who had mild COVID-19 (a few samples of this study predate the infection). Cell type and time point are not known.

The genes are TRBV7-2 and TRBJ2-3; D unclear. The V end lost 5 bases, the J end lost 7 bases, and 13 bases lay between the germline ends. The CDR3 is made up of 13 amino acids. Germline lookup yields CDR1 SGHTA and CDR2 FQGNSA. DNA of the CDR3: TGTGCCAGCAGCCCGACTGAATATCATACGCAGTATTTT. As protein: CASSPTEYHTQYF.

The table lists this clonotype with many counts. The rearrangement uses TRBV4-3 and TRBJ1-2; D is undetermined. From germline, CDR1 is LGHNA and CDR2 YSLEER. CDR3 length equals 14 residues. Trimming cost V 0 bases and J 4 bases, with 9 bases left between them. The CDR3 loop reads CASSQDGHLYGYTF. The CDR3 coding sequence is TGCGCCAGCAGCCAAGATGGCCACCTCTATGGCTACACCTTC.